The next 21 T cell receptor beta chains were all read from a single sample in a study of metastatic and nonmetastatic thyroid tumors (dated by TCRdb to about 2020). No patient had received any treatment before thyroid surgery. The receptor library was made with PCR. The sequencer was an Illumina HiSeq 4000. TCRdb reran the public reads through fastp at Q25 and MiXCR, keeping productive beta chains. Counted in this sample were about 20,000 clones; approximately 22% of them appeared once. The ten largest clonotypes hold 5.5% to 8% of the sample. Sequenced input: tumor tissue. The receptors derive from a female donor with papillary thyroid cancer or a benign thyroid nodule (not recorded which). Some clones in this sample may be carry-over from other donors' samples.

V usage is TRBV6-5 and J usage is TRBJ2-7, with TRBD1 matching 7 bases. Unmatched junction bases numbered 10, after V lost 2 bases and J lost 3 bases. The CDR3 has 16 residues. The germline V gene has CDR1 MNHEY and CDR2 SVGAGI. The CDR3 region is CASSYPRDRADYEQYF. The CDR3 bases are TGTGCCAGCAGTTACCCCCGGGACAGAGCCGACTACGAGCAGTACTTC.

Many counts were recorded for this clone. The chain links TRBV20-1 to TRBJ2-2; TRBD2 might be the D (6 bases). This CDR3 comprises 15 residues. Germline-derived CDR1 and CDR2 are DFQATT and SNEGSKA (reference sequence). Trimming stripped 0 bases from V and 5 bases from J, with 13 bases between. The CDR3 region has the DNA TGCAGTGCTAGAGAGAGCCAGGGAGGTACCGGGGAGCTGTTTTTT. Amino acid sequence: CSARESQGGTGELFF.

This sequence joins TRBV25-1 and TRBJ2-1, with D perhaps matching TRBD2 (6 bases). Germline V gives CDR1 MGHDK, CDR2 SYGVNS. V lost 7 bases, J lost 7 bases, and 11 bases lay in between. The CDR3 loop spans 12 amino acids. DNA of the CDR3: TGTGCCAGCATGACTAGAGGGAATGAGCAGTTCTTC. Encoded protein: CASMTRGNEQFF.

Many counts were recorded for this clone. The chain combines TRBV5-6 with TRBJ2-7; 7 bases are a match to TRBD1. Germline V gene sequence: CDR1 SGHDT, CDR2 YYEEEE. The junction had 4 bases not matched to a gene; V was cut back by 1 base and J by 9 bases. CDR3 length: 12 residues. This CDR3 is CASSLQQGVQYF. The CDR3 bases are TGTGCCAGCAGCTTGCAGCAGGGGGTGCAGTACTTC.

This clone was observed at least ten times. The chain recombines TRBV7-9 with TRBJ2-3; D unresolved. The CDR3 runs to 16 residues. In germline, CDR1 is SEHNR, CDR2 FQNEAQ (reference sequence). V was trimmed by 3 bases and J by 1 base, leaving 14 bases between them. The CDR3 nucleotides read TGTGCCAGCAGCTTTTCCAGAGCAGACCGCACAGATACGCAGTATTTT. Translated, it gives CASSFSRADRTDTQYF.

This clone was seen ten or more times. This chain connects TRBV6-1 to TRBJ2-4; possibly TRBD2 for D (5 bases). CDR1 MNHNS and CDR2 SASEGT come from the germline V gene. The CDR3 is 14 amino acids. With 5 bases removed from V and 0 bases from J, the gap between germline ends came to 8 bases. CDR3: CASSLREAKNIQYF. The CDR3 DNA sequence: TGTGCCAGCAGTCTACGGGAAGCCAAAAACATTCAGTACTTC.

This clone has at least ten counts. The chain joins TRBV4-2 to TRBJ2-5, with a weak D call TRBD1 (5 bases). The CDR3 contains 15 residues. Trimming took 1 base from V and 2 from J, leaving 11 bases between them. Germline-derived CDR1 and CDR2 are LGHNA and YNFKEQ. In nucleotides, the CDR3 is TGTGCCAGCAGCCAAGCCATAGGACAACAAGAGACCCAGTACTTC. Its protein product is CASSQAIGQQETQYF.

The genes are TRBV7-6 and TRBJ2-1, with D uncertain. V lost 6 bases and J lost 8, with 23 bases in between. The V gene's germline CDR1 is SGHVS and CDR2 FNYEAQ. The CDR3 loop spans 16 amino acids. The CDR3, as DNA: TGTGCCAGCAGACGCCGAGGCGGCCTACCAGGAGATGAGCAGTTCTTC. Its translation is CASRRRGGLPGDEQFF.

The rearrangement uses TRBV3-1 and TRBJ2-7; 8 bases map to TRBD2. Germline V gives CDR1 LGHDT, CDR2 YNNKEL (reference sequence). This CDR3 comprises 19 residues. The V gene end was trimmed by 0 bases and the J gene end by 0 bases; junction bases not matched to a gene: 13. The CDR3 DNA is TGTGCCAGCAGCCAAGATCCCCTGGGTTCTAGCGGGCCCTCCTACGAGCAGTACTTC. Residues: CASSQDPLGSSGPSYEQYF.

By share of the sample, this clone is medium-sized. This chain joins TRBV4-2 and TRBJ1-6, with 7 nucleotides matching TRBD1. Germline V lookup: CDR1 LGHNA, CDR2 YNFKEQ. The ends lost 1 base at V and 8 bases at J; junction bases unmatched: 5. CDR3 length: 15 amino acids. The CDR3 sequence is CASSQGQGRYSPLHF. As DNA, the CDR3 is TGTGCCAGCAGCCAAGGACAGGGCCGTTATTCACCCCTCCACTTT.

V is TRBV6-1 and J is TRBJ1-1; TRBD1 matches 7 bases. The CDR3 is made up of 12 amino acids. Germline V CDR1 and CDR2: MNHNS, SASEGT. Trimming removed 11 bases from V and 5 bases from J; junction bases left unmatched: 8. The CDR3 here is CAGSDRATEAFF. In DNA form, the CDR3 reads TGTGCCGGCTCAGACAGGGCGACTGAAGCTTTCTTT.

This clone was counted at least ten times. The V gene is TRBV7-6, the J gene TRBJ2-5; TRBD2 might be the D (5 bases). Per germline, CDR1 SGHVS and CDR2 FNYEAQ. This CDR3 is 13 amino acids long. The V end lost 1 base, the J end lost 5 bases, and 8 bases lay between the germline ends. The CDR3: CASSLEIAETQYF. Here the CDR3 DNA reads TGTGCCAGCAGCTTAGAGATAGCGGAGACCCAGTACTTC.

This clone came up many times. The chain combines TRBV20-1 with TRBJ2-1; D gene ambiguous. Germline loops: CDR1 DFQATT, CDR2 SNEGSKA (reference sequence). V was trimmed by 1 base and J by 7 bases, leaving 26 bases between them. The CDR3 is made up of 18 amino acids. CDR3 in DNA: TGCAGTGCTAGAGTTCCTTCTTTGGGGTCACTTTATGCGAATGAGCAGTTCTTC. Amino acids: CSARVPSLGSLYANEQFF.

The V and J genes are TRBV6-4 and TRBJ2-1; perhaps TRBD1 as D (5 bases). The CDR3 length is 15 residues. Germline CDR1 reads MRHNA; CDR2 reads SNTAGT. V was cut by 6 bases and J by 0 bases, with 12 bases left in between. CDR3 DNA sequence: TGTGCCAGCAGAGACAGCGCAAACTCCTACAATGAGCAGTTCTTC. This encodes CASRDSANSYNEQFF.

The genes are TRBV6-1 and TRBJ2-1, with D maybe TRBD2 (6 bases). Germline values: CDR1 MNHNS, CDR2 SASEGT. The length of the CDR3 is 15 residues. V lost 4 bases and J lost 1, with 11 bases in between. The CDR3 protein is CASSASAGSYNEQFF. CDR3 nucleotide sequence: TGTGCCAGCAGTGCCTCTGCGGGGTCCTACAATGAGCAGTTCTTC.

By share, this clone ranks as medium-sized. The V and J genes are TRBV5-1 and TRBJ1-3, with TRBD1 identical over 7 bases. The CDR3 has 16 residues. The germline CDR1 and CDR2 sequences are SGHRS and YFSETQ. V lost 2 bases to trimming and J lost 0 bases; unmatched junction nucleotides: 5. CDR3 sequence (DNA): TGCGCCAGCAGCTTACGACAGGGTAACTCTGGAAACACCATATATTTT. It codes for CASSLRQGNSGNTIYF. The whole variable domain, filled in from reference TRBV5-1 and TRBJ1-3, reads KAGVTQTPRYLIKTRGQQVTLSCSPISGHRSVSWYQQTPGQGLQFLFEYFSETQRNKGNFPGRFSGRQFSNSRSEMNVSTLELGDSALYLCASSLRQGNSGNTIYFGEGSWLTVV.

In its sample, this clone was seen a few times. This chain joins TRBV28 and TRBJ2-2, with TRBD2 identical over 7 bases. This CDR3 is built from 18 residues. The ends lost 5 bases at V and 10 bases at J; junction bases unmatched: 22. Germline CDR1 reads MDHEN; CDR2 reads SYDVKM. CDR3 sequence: CASSMAGDGLVNTLELFF. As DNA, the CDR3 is TGTGCCAGCAGTATGGCGGGAGACGGTTTAGTGAACACCTTGGAGCTGTTTTTT.

The CDR3 nucleotides are TGTGCCAGTATTGACAGGGGGCGCAATCAGCCCCAGCATTTT. Protein: CASIDRGRNQPQHF. The chain recombines TRBV19 with TRBJ1-5; TRBD1 aligns across 10 bases. With V trimmed by 7 bases and J by 2 bases, 2 bases remained unmatched. Germline V gene lookup returns CDR1 LNHDA and CDR2 SQIVND (reference sequence). This CDR3 comprises 14 residues.

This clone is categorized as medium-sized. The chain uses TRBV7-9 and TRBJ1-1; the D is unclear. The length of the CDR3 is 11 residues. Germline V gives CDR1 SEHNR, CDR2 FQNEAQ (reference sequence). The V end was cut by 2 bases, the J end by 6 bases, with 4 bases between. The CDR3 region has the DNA TGTGCCAGCAGCTTAATTGCTGAAGCTTTCTTT. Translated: CASSLIAEAFF. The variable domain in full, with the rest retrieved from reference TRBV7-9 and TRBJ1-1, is DTGVSQNPRHKITKRGQNVTFRCDPISEHNRLYWYRQTLGQGPEFLTYFQNEAQLEKSRLLSDRFSAERPKGSFSTLEIQRTEQGDSAMYLCASSLIAEAFFGQGTRLTVV.

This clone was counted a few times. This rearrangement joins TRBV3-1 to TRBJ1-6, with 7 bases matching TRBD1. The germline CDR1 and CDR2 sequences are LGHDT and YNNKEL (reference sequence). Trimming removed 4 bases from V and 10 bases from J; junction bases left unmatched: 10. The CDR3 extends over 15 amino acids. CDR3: CASSPRDSFWSPLHF. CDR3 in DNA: TGTGCCAGCAGCCCCCGGGACAGCTTTTGGTCACCCCTCCACTTT.

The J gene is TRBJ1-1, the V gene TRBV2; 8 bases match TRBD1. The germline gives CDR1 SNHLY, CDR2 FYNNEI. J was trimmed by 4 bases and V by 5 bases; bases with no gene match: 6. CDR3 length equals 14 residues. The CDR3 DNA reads TGTGCCAGCAGTACCCAGGGGGCGTTCACTGAAGCTTTCTTT. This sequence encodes CASSTQGAFTEAFF.